This T cell receptor (beta chain) stems from a study of siplizumab effects on memory and regulatory T cells. Concerning this clone: Antigen: not known.

CDR1 is MNHEY and CDR2 is SMNVEV in the germline V gene (reference sequence). The CDR3 runs to 13 residues. Trimming removed 5 bases at V and 2 bases at J, with 4 bases between. General study findings and limits: The alloresponse seemed to draw substantially on naive T cells, which appeared more diverse than memory cells. Memory cells that were CD4+ and unstimulated gave rise to alloreactive sequences, which siplizumab significantly reduced.

Some 96,000 TCR templates per sample were assayed. Some clones are missing from TCRdb's copy, which holds only in-frame ones; the method was immunoSEQ multiplex PCR. The sample lists around 100,000 clones; about 95% were seen once. V usage is TRBV27 and J usage is TRBJ1-6, with D uncertain. This receptor was obtained from a human donor in good health. Input material: non-Treg CD4+ T cells sorted from blood. Here the CDR3 reads CASSGAYNSPLHF. CDR3 nucleotides: TGTGCCAGCAGTGGGGCCTATAATTCACCCCTCCACTTT.